The text below deals with one T cell receptor (beta chain). This sample was taken from a study of blood T cell repertoires in COVID-19. Study summary: The origin of the acute and convalescent COVID-19 samples was the United States, Italy and Spain. The cDNA or gDNA used as material had been derived from T cells, B-cell-depleted T cells, or PBMCs.

Trimming cost V 1 base and J 6 bases, with 6 bases left between them. Germline CDR1 and CDR2: KGHSH and LQKENI. The CDR3 totals 13 residues. Clones were sequenced by immunoSEQ multiplex PCR, and TCRdb holds only the in-frame ones, with some missing. The sample lists fewer than 500,000 clones, roughly 88% seen once, with 1.4% to 1.5% in the top ten. The V gene is TRBV18, the J gene TRBJ1-4; D remains ambiguous. Sequences were obtained from peripheral blood. The receptor was derived from a woman aged 30 to 39 with active or convalescent COVID-19. The DNA for the CDR3 is TGTGCCAGCTCACCACGTATCGATGAAAAACTGTTTTTT. Protein: CASSPRIDEKLFF.